Here is one T cell receptor beta chain with its context. This specimen includes other DNA sequences encoding the same CDR3. The data stem from a study of cytomegalovirus exposure and HLA in healthy donors. Study context: Around 180 million T cells yielded some 120 million unique TCR beta sequences in earlier analysis.

PCR involved 60 Vbeta and 13 Jbeta primers. Sequencing used immunoSEQ multiplex PCR; TCRdb keeps in-frame clones, though not all of them. The sample lists roughly 190,000 clones; under 85% were seen once. The source of this sequence is a woman in her forties or fifties in good health and CMV-seropositive. Sequencing used PBMCs.

The CDR3 bases are TGTGCCAGCAGCAAAGCGCTAGAGAATACCGGGGAGCTGTTTTTT. As protein: CASSKALENTGELFF. This chain joins TRBV21-1 and TRBJ2-2; TRBD2, the table's D call, lacks a check against the DNA. TRBV21-1 is a documented pseudogene. CDR3 size: 15 residues.